This entry concerns a single T cell receptor beta chain. Its antigen is as yet unknown. This sample was included in a study of cytomegalovirus exposure and HLA in healthy donors. General study points: Later analysis found that TCR beta chains associated with HLA were more clonally expanded than other, equally common chains. In a later analysis, TCR beta V- and J-gene trimming was associated with a missense DCLRE1C variant. Judged likely to be a sequencing artifact was a cluster of highly shared sequence variants.

In the PCR, 60 Vbeta and 13 Jbeta primers were used. Clones were read by immunoSEQ multiplex PCR, and TCRdb kept only the in-frame ones, dropping some. The table shows some 180,000 clones, with 60% to 85% occurring only once. Germline V gives CDR1 SQVTM, CDR2 ANQGSEA. Trimming pared 4 bases from V and 1 base from J, leaving 20 bases between. The CDR3 is 18 residues long. The receptor's source is a male donor in good health and CMV-seronegative. The sequencing input was PBMCs. The rearrangement joins TRBV29-1 to TRBJ2-6; D uncertain. The CDR3 loop reads CSVVSGPGKISGANVLTF. In nucleotides, the CDR3 is TGCAGCGTTGTATCTGGGCCCGGCAAAATTTCTGGGGCCAACGTCCTGACTTTC.